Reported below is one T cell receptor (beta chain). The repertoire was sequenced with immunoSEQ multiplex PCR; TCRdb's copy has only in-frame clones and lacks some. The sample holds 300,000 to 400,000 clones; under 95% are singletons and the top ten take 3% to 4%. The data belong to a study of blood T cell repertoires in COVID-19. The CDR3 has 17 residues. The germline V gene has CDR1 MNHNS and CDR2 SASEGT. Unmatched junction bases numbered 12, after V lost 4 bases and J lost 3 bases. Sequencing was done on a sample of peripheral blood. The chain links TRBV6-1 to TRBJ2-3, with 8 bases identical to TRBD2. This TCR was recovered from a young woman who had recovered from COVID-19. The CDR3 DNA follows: TGTGCCAGCAGTGTCCTCGGGACTAGGGTCGGTACAGATACGCAGTATTTT. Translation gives CASSVLGTRVGTDTQYF.